Each of the 29 T cell receptor beta chains below was sequenced from the same sample in a study of blood T cell repertoires in COVID-19. Measured with immunoSEQ multiplex PCR; TCRdb has only the in-frame clones, and not every one. This table has 250,000 or so clones, 75% to 90% appearing once. Sequencing was done on a sample of PBMCs or T cells enriched from blood (not recorded which). These receptors all come from a woman aged 30 to 39 with acute COVID-19.

The rearrangement uses TRBV27 and TRBJ1-2; 12 nucleotides align to TRBD1. The J segment lost 7 bases and the V segment lost 8 bases, leaving 11 bases of the junction unmatched. The CDR3 loop spans 15 amino acids. From germline, CDR1 is MNHEY and CDR2 SMNVEV (reference sequence). CDR3 in DNA: TGTGCCAGCCGAAACCCGGGACAGGGGGCGATTGGCTACACCTTC. Its protein is CASRNPGQGAIGYTF.

The chain carries TRBV14 and TRBJ2-7, with 7 nucleotides matching TRBD1. Looked up from germline, CDR1 is SGHDN and CDR2 is FVKESK. V was pared by 1 base and J by 3 bases, with 12 bases of the junction left unmatched. This CDR3 has 17 residues. For the CDR3, the DNA is TGTGCCAGCAGCCAAGCTAGGCGGTGGCAGGGGGACTACGAGCAGTACTTC. It encodes CASSQARRWQGDYEQYF. The whole variable domain, remainder taken from reference TRBV14 and TRBJ2-7, is EAGVTQFPSHSVIEKGQTVTLRCDPISGHDNLYWYRRVMGKEIKFLLHFVKESKQDESGMPNNRFLAERTGGTYSTLKVQPAELEDSGVYFCASSQARRWQGDYEQYFGPGTRLTVT.

This chain connects TRBV23-1 to TRBJ1-3; maybe TRBD1 (6 bases). Being an ORF, TRBV23-1 has a function that is uncertain. The CDR3 has 14 amino acids. V lost 6 bases to trimming and J lost 0 bases, with 9 bases between them. Written as DNA, the CDR3 is TGCGCCAGCAGGAAACAGGGCTCTGGAAACACCATATATTTT. This translates into CASRKQGSGNTIYF.

CDR3 in amino acids: CASSTRTGRTEAFF. As DNA, the CDR3 is TGTGCCAGCAGTACCCGGACAGGAAGGACTGAAGCTTTCTTT. The V gene is TRBV28, the J gene TRBJ1-1, with 7 bases that match TRBD1. J lost 5 bases, V lost 5 bases, and 8 bases had no gene match. Germline V gene data show CDR1 as MDHEN and CDR2 as SYDVKM. The CDR3 is 14 residues long.

The chain recombines TRBV19 with TRBJ2-7; the match to TRBD2 covers 13 bases. Unmatched junction bases numbered 4, after V lost 2 bases and J lost 0 bases. Germline CDR1 LNHDA, CDR2 SQIVND (reference sequence). The CDR3 sequence is 17 residues long. The CDR3 DNA reads TGTGCCAGTAGTATATCGGGGACTAGCGGGGTCTCCTACGAGCAGTACTTC. As protein: CASSISGTSGVSYEQYF.

The CDR3 loop is CASSMYDRESQHF. As DNA, the CDR3 is TGTGCCAGTAGTATGTACGACAGAGAGTCCCAGCATTTT. This sequence joins TRBV19 and TRBJ1-5; TRBD1 is a possible D gene (5 bases). Trimming left V 3 bases short and J 11 bases short, with 14 bases between. The CDR3 has 13 residues. Germline V gene data show CDR1 as LNHDA and CDR2 as SQIVND (reference sequence).

In its sample, this clone was seen a few times. V is TRBV30 and J is TRBJ2-2; 9 positions agree with TRBD2. Germline-derived CDR1 and CDR2 are GTSNPN and SVGIG (reference sequence). The CDR3 contains 15 residues. The ends lost 0 bases at V and 6 bases at J; junction bases unmatched: 5. CDR3 coding DNA: TGTGCCTGGAGTGTACAGGAGCGGGAGGCCGGGGAGCTGTTTTTT. As protein: CAWSVQEREAGELFF.

In its sample, this clone was seen a few times. The V and J genes are TRBV19 and TRBJ1-1; 7 positions agree with TRBD1. CDR1 and CDR2 from the germline V gene are LNHDA and SQIVND (reference sequence). The V gene end was trimmed by 5 bases and the J gene end by 7 bases; junction bases not matched to a gene: 7. The CDR3 extends over 13 amino acids. The CDR3 is CASSSNQGVEAFF. The CDR3 nucleotides are TGTGCCAGTAGTTCCAATCAGGGGGTTGAAGCTTTCTTT.

The chain recombines TRBV7-8 with TRBJ2-3; TRBD2 matches at 7 bases. Germline CDR1 is SGHVS and CDR2 is FQNEAQ. The CDR3 spans 17 residues. V lost 4 bases, J lost 1 base, and 11 bases stayed unmatched. CDR3 sequence: CASSSEVSGIGTDTQYF. CDR3 nucleotide sequence: TGTGCCAGCAGCTCAGAGGTGAGCGGGATCGGCACAGATACGCAGTATTTT.

The V call is TRBV6-5, the J call TRBJ1-2; D is perhaps TRBD1 (5 bases). The germline CDR1 and CDR2 sequences are MNHEY and SVGAGI. The germline V and J ends were trimmed by 4 bases and 7 bases, with 13 bases remaining between them. The CDR3 is 13 residues long. CDR3: CASSSGGGRGYTF. In DNA form, the CDR3 reads TGTGCCAGCAGTTCCGGGGGGGGTCGTGGCTACACCTTC.

CDR3 coding DNA: TGTGCCAGCTCACCCATCGGGACTAGCGGGAGTGAGTCCTACAATGAGCAGTTCTTC. It is translated as CASSPIGTSGSESYNEQFF. The chain links TRBV18 to TRBJ2-1; 14 bases fit TRBD2. This CDR3 comprises 19 residues. After removal of 3 bases from V and 1 base from J, the junction contained 8 bases not matched to a gene. Per germline, CDR1 KGHSH and CDR2 LQKENI.

The J gene is TRBJ2-7, the V gene TRBV5-5; 10 bases map to TRBD2. Germline V gene sequence: CDR1 SGHKS, CDR2 YYEKEE (reference sequence). The CDR3 has 15 residues. V dropped 1 base and J dropped 4; count of bases not matched to a gene: 5. CDR3 protein: CASSLPSSGSYEQYF. CDR3 sequence (DNA): TGTGCCAGCAGCTTGCCCTCTAGCGGGAGTTACGAGCAGTACTTC.

This chain uses TRBV6-5 with TRBJ1-5; D not resolved. V lost 0 bases and J lost 5, with 11 bases in between. Per germline, CDR1 MNHEY and CDR2 SVGAGI. This CDR3 has 15 amino acids. CDR3 nucleotide sequence: TGTGCCAGCAGTTACTCATCGGGGTTGGATCAGCCCCAGCATTTT. This gives the protein CASSYSSGLDQPQHF.

This chain uses TRBV5-8 with TRBJ2-1; 10 bases match TRBD1. Germline CDR1 SGHTS, CDR2 YDEGEE. V lost 7 bases and J lost 4; bases outside the gene matches: 2. This CDR3 region has 13 residues. CDR3 sequence: CASGTGVYNEQFF. In nucleotides, the CDR3 is TGTGCCAGCGGGACAGGGGTTTACAATGAGCAGTTCTTC. Looking up the rest from reference TRBV5-8 and TRBJ2-1 gives the full variable domain: EAGVTQSPTHLIKTRGQQATLRCSPISGHTSVYWYQQALGLGLQFLLWYDEGEERNRGNFPPRFSGRQFPNYSSELNVNALELEDSALYLCASGTGVYNEQFFGPGTRLTVL.

Only one count was recorded for this clone. V gene TRBV25-1 combines with J gene TRBJ1-2; D remains ambiguous. The CDR3 extends over 13 amino acids. The germline V and J ends were trimmed by 2 bases and 4 bases, with 8 bases remaining between them. From germline, CDR1 is MGHDK and CDR2 SYGVNS. CDR3 amino acids: CASSERGTYGYTF. DNA for the CDR3: TGTGCCAGCAGTGAAAGAGGTACCTATGGCTACACCTTC.

V usage is TRBV6-1 and J usage is TRBJ2-7, with a possible D match to TRBD1 (5 bases). The germline V gene encodes CDR1 MNHNS and CDR2 SASEGT. V lost 0 bases and J lost 2, with 11 bases in between. This CDR3 contains 15 residues. The CDR3 nucleotides read TGTGCCAGCAGTGAAGCAAGGGGCAGCCCCTACGAGCAGTACTTC. Protein sequence: CASSEARGSPYEQYF.

This clone was counted once. The V call is TRBV5-4, the J call TRBJ2-3, with 12 bases aligning to TRBD2. V shed 0 bases and J 3 bases; nucleotides not matched to a gene: 14. Germline V gives CDR1 SGHNT, CDR2 YYREEE (reference sequence). CDR3 size: 20 residues. CDR3 in DNA: TGTGCCAGCAGCTTGGCCTCGGCGACTAGCGGGAGAAAGGGGACAGATACGCAGTATTTT. Amino acid sequence: CASSLASATSGRKGTDTQYF.

The gene calls are TRBV24-1 and TRBJ2-2; 9 bases match TRBD1. The CDR3 spans 16 residues. Trimming took 2 bases from V and 4 from J; bases not matched to a gene: 4. Germline-derived CDR1 and CDR2 are KGHDR and SFDVKD. In nucleotides, the CDR3 is TGTGCCACCAGTGATTATAGGACAGGGGTCACCGGGGAGCTGTTTTTT. The encoded protein is CATSDYRTGVTGELFF.

This sequence joins TRBV27 and TRBJ2-1, with D perhaps TRBD2 (5 bases). The CDR3 sequence is 16 residues long. The germline V gene encodes CDR1 MNHEY and CDR2 SMNVEV (reference sequence). V lost 7 bases, J lost 0 bases, and 16 bases lay in between. CDR3 in amino acids: CASTISGSRSYNEQFF. The CDR3 DNA reads as TGTGCCAGCACCATATCGGGGTCACGCTCCTACAATGAGCAGTTCTTC.

This CDR3 reads CASSFERGRFFNYGYTF. CDR3 coding DNA: TGTGCCAGCAGCTTTGAGAGGGGGCGATTCTTTAACTATGGCTACACCTTC. This rearrangement joins TRBV5-6 to TRBJ1-2; 7 bases map to TRBD1. Per germline, CDR1 SGHDT and CDR2 YYEEEE. Trimming cost V 2 bases and J 1 base; bases outside gene matches: 11. The CDR3 length is 17 residues.

This clone was detected only once. This chain joins TRBV29-1 and TRBJ2-3; 10 bases are shared with TRBD2. Unmatched junction bases numbered 6, after V lost 6 bases and J lost 3 bases. This CDR3 is built from 14 residues. The germline V gene encodes CDR1 SQVTM and CDR2 ANQGSEA. The CDR3 DNA reads as TGCAGCGTCAGAAAAGCGGGAGGGACAGATACGCAGTATTTT. This gives the protein CSVRKAGGTDTQYF.

The CDR3 loop is CAISGSTSGSSYNEQFF. In nucleotides, the CDR3 is TGTGCCATCAGTGGATCTACTAGCGGGAGCTCCTACAATGAGCAGTTCTTC. The V and J genes are TRBV10-3 and TRBJ2-1; 11 nucleotides align to TRBD2. CDR3 size: 17 residues. CDR1 and CDR2 (germline): ENHRY, SYGVKD. Trimming removed 4 bases from V and 0 bases from J; junction bases left unmatched: 5.

The gene calls are TRBV4-3 and TRBJ2-2; 12 nucleotides line up with TRBD2. Germline loops: CDR1 LGHNA, CDR2 YSLEER. V was clipped by 0 bases and J by 6 bases; unmatched bases: 2. The CDR3 contains 16 residues. CDR3 in amino acids: CASSQDTSGRPGELFF. The CDR3 DNA is TGCGCCAGCAGCCAAGACACTAGCGGGAGGCCCGGGGAGCTGTTTTTT.

This chain uses TRBV28 with TRBJ2-7; 9 nucleotides line up with TRBD2. The trim removed 2 bases at V and 0 bases at J, leaving 5 bases unmatched. The CDR3 runs to 16 residues. Germline CDR1 MDHEN, CDR2 SYDVKM. CDR3 sequence: CASSLTSGYPSYEQYF. Here the CDR3 DNA reads TGTGCCAGCAGTTTAACTAGCGGGTATCCCTCCTACGAGCAGTACTTC.

This rearrangement joins TRBV5-6 to TRBJ1-2; 7 bases map to TRBD1. V was clipped by 4 bases and J by 0 bases; unmatched bases: 6. Germline V CDR1 and CDR2: SGHDT, YYEEEE. The CDR3 extends over 15 amino acids. In DNA, the CDR3 is TGTGCCAGCAGCCCCCGACAGGGAACTAACTATGGCTACACCTTC. Its translation is CASSPRQGTNYGYTF.

There are a few counts of this clone. The gene calls are TRBV7-6 and TRBJ1-2; D may be TRBD1 (6 bases). Per the germline V gene, CDR1 is SGHVS and CDR2 is FNYEAQ. Trimming took 5 bases from V and 3 from J, leaving 16 bases between them. This CDR3 contains 15 residues. The CDR3 coding sequence is TGTGCCAGCAGCCCAGGCCAGGGGCTCGACTATGGCTACACCTTC. As protein: CASSPGQGLDYGYTF. The full variable domain, rest sourced from reference TRBV7-6 and TRBJ1-2, is GAGVSQSPRYKVTKRGQDVALRCDPISGHVSLYWYRQALGQGPEFLTYFNYEAQQDKSGLPNDRFSAERPEGSISTLTIQRTEQRDSAMYRCASSPGQGLDYGYTFGSGTRLTVV.

The chain carries TRBV27 and TRBJ2-7; D is perhaps TRBD2 (6 bases). Trimming removed 5 bases at V and 13 bases at J, with 24 bases between. This CDR3 is built from 14 residues. CDR1 and CDR2 (germline): MNHEY, SMNVEV (reference sequence). CDR3 amino acids: CASSLPSRDGGYYF. The CDR3 nucleotides read TGTGCCAGCAGTCTCCCCTCCCGGGACGGAGGGTATTACTTC.

The chain uses TRBV23-1 and TRBJ1-5, with D unclear. TRBV23-1 is marked as an open reading frame, function uncertain. V was cut by 4 bases and J by 4 bases, with 11 bases left in between. The CDR3 is made up of 14 amino acids. CDR3 sequence (DNA): TGCGCCAGCAGTCCACTACGGCGAAATCAGCCCCAGCATTTT. Protein: CASSPLRRNQPQHF.

The chain joins TRBV28 to TRBJ2-7; 10 positions match TRBD2. Germline trimming cut 1 base from V and 3 bases from J; bases unmatched to any gene: 12. The CDR3 covers 18 residues. The V gene's germline CDR1 is MDHEN and CDR2 SYDVKM. The CDR3 here is CASSLLLTLAGLSYEQYF. CDR3 in DNA: TGTGCCAGCAGTTTATTATTAACACTAGCGGGACTCAGCTACGAGCAGTACTTC.